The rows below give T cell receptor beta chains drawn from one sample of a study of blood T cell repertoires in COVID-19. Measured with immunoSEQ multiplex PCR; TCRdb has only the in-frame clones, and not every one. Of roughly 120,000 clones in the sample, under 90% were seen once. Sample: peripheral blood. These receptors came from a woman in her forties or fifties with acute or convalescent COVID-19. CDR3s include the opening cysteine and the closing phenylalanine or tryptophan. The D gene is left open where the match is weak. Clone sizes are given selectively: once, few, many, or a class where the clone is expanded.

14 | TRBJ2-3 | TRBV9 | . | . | TGTGCCAGCACATACGGGGGGCCTCCAGATACGCAGTATTTT | CASTYGGPPDTQYF
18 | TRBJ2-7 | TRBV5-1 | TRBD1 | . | TGCGCCAGCAGCCTCCGTTCACCGGGACAGAGCCCTACCTACGAGCAGTACTTC | CASSLRSPGQSPTYEQYF
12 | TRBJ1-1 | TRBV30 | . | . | TGTGCCTGGAGCGGTTTGAACACTGAAGCTTTCTTT | CAWSGLNTEAFF
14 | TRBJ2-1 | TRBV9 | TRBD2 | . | TGTGCCAGCAGCGTAAATACGGGGGGGAATGAGCAGTTCTTC | CASSVNTGGNEQFF
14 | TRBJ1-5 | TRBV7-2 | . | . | TGTGCCAGCAGCTTACAGGGTGGCAATCAGCCCCAGCATTTT | CASSLQGGNQPQHF
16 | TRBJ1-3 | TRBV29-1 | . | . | TGCAGCGTTGAAGGGTTTTTGGAGAACTCTGGAAACACCATATATTTT | CSVEGFLENSGNTIYF
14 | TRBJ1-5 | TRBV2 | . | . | TGTGCCAGCAGTGCTTGGGGCCCGGGTCAGCCCCAGCATTTT | CASSAWGPGQPQHF
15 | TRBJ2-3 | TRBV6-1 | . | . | TGTGCCAGCAGTGAAGCAGCAGGCCTGACAGATACGCAGTATTTT | CASSEAAGLTDTQYF
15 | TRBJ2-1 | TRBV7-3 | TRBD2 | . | TGTGCCAGCAGCGTACTAGCGGGTACTTACAATGAGCAGTTCTTC | CASSVLAGTYNEQFF
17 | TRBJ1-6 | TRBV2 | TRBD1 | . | TGTGCCAGCAGTGAATTGGGGGCAGGGGGCTATAATTCACCCCTCCACTTT | CASSELGAGGYNSPLHF
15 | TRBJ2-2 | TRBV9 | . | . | TGTGCCAGCAGCGTAGACCCAGCGAACACCGGGGAGCTGTTTTTT | CASSVDPANTGELFF
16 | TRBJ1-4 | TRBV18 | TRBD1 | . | TGTGCCAGCTCACGAAACAGGGGTGCGACTAATGAAAAACTGTTTTTT | CASSRNRGATNEKLFF
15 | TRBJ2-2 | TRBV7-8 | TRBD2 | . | TGTGCCAGCACCGGGCCACGCGCGGGGGGCGGGGAGCTGTTTTTT | CASTGPRAGGGELFF
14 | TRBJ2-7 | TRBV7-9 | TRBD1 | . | TGTGCCAGCAGCCAGGACAGGGCGAGGGACGAGCAGTACTTC | CASSQDRARDEQYF
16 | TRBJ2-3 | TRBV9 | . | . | TGTGCCAGCAGCGTAGCTACGCCGAGGGGCACAGATACGCAGTATTTT | CASSVATPRGTDTQYF
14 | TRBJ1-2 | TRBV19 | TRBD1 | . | TGTGCCAGTAGTCCCGGGACAGCGATATATGGCTACACCTTC | CASSPGTAIYGYTF
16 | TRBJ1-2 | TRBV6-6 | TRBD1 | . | TGTGCCAGCAGTCAGGGGGGACAGGGGGCAGGGTATGGCTACACCTTC | CASSQGGQGAGYGYTF
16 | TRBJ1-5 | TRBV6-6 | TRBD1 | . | TGTGCCAGCAGTACCCCGACAGGGTCGGGCAATCAGCCCCAGCATTTT | CASSTPTGSGNQPQHF
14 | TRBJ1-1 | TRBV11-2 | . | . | TGTGCCAGCACCACCTCCGGGCGGTCTGGGGCTGCTTTCTTT | CASTTSGRSGAAFF
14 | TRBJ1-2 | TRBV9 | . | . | TGTGCCAGCAGCGTAGATCTATTTGAGGGAGTCTACACCTTC | CASSVDLFEGVYTF
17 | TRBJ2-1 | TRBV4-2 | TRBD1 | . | TGTGCCAGCAGCCACGTTTCCGGGACAGGGGCGTGGAATGAGCAGTTCTTC | CASSHVSGTGAWNEQFF
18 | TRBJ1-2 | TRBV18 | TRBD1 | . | TGTGCCAGCTCACCACGGGACAGGGACCATTCTCGGCACTATGGCTACACCTTC | CASSPRDRDHSRHYGYTF
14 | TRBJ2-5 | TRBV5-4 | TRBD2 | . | TGTGCCAGCAGTCAGGGCGGGGGCCAAGAGACCCAGTACTTC | CASSQGGGQETQYF
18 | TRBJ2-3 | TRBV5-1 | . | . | TGCGCCAGCAGCTCTCGGACACCTTTACAGGGTCGAACAGATACGCAGTATTTT | CASSSRTPLQGRTDTQYF
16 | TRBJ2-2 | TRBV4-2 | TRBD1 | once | TGTGCCAGCAGCACACCGGGACAGGGGGGAACCGGGGAGCTGTTTTTT | CASSTPGQGGTGELFF
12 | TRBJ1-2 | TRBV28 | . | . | TGTGCCAGCAGTTTAATCGGCTATGGCTACACCTTC | CASSLIGYGYTF
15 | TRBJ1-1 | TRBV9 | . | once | TGTGCCAGCAGCGCCCCCGGGACTCCGAACACTGAAGCTTTCTTT | CASSAPGTPNTEAFF
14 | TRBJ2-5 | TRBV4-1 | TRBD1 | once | TGCGCCAGCAGCCAAGCGGGCCAGGGGGCTAGGCGGTACTTC | CASSQAGQGARRYF
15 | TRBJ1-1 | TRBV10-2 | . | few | TGCGCCACAATTCAGGGTCGCCTCATGAACACTGAAGCTTTCTTT | CATIQGRLMNTEAFF
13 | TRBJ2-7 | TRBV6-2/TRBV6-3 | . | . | TGTGCCAGCAACCCACAGGATACCTACGAGCAGTACTTC | CASNPQDTYEQYF
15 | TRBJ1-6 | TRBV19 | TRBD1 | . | TGTGCCAGTAGTGCGACAGGGTTCGGTAATTCACCCCTCCACTTT | CASSATGFGNSPLHF
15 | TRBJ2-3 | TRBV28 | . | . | TGTGCCAGCAGTCGCCGACAGCTCCGCACAGATACGCAGTATTTT | CASSRRQLRTDTQYF
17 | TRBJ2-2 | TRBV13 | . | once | TGTGCCAGCAGTTTCGGCTTGACCAGGGTCCGCACCGGGGAGCTGTTTTTT | CASSFGLTRVRTGELFF
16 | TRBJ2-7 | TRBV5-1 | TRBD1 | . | TGCGCCAGCAGCTTGGGGCCCAGGACAGGGGGCCGCGAGCAGTACTTC | CASSLGPRTGGREQYF
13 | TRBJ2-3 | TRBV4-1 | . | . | TGCGCCAGCAGCCAACTCTACACAGATACGCAGTATTTT | CASSQLYTDTQYF
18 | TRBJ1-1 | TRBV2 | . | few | TGTGCCAGCAACCGGCAAAGGAGCTCCGTACAGGGGAACACTGAAGCTTTCTTT | CASNRQRSSVQGNTEAFF
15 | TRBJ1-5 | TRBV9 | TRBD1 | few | TGTGCCAGCAGCGCTGGGACAGGGCGGAGGCAGCCCCAGCATTTT | CASSAGTGRRQPQHF
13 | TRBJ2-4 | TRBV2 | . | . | TGTGCCAGCAGTGACGGGAGTCAAAACATTCAGTACTTC | CASSDGSQNIQYF
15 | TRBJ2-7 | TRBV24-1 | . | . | TGTGCCACCAGTGACCCACAGGTTTTTCCCTACGAGCAGTACTTC | CATSDPQVFPYEQYF
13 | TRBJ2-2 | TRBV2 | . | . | TGTGCCAGCAGCGGGGAATTCGTCGGGGAGCTGTTTTTT | CASSGEFVGELFF
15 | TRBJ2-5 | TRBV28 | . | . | TGTGCCAGCAGCTCGGGGGGGACAGGGCCGGAGACCCAGTACTTC | CASSSGGTGPETQYF
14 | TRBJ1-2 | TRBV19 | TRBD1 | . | TGTGCCAGTATGCTGTGGCAGGGGGCGCGGGGCTACACCTTC | CASMLWQGARGYTF
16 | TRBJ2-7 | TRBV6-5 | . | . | TGTGCCAGCAGTTCTTACCTCGCGGGGAGGTCCTACGAGCAGTACTTC | CASSSYLAGRSYEQYF
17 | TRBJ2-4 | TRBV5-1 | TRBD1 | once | TGCGCCAGCAGCCCGCAAACGGGACAGGGCCGCGGGAACATTCAGTACTTC | CASSPQTGQGRGNIQYF
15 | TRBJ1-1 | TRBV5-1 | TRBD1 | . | TGCGCCACCAGGGAAGGGGGCTATTCGAACACTGAAGCTTTCTTT | CATREGGYSNTEAFF
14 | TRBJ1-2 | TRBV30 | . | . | TGTGCCTGGAGTGTGTACCAGGGTGTCTATGGCTACACCTTC | CAWSVYQGVYGYTF
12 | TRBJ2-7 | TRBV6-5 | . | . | TGTGCCACCCATGAGGGTTATAACGAGCAGTACTTC | CATHEGYNEQYF
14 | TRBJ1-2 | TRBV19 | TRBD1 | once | TGTGCCAGTGGCCGGGACAGGGGAAACTATGGCTACATCTTC | CASGRDRGNYGYIF
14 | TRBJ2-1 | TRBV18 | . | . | TGTGCCAGCTCACCCGGTCGACAGTCCAATGAGCAGTTCTTC | CASSPGRQSNEQFF
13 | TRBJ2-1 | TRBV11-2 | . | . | TGTGCCAGCAGCACTCAGGACATCCTTAAGCAGTTCTTC | CASSTQDILKQFF
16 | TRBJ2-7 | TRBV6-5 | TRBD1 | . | TGTGCCAGCAGTTACGATGGGACAGGGGCCACCTACGAGCAGTACTTC | CASSYDGTGATYEQYF
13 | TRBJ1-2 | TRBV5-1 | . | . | TGCGCCAGCGGCGATCAGGGGAACTATGGCTACACCTTC | CASGDQGNYGYTF